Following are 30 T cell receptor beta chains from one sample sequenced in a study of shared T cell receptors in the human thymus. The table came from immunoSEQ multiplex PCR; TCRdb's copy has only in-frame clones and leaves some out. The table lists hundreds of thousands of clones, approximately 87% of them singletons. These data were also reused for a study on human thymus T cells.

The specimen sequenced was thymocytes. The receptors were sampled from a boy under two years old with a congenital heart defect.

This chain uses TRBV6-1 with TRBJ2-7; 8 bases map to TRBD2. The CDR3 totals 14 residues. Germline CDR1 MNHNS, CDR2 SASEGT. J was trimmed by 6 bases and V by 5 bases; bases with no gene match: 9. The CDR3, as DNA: TGTGCCAGCAGTTCCCAGCGGGAGCGGGGCGAGCAGTACTTC. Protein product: CASSSQRERGEQYF.

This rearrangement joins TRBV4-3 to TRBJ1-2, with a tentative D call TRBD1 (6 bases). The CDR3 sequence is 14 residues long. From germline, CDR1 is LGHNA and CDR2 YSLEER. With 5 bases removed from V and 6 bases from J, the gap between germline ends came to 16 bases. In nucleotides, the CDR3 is TGCGCCAGCAGCACATACAGGGAGGGCGATGGCTACACCTTC. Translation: CASSTYREGDGYTF.

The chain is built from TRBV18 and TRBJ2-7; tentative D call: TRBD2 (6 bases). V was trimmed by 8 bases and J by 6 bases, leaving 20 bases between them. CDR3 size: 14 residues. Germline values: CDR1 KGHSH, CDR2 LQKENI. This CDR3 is CASRTRRGIGEQYF. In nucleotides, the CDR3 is TGTGCCAGCCGAACGCGCCGGGGGATCGGCGAGCAGTACTTC.

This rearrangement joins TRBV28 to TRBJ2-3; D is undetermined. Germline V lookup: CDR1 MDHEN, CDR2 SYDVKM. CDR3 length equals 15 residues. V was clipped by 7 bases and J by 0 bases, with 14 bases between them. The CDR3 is CASISLTGSTDTQYF. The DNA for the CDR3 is TGTGCCAGCATTTCTTTGACTGGTAGCACAGATACGCAGTATTTT. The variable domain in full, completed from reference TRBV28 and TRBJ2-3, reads DVKVTQSSRYLVKRTGEKVFLECVQDMDHENMFWYRQDPGLGLRLIYFSYDVKMKEKGDIPEGYSVSREKKERFSLILESASTNQTSMYLCASISLTGSTDTQYFGPGTRLTVL.

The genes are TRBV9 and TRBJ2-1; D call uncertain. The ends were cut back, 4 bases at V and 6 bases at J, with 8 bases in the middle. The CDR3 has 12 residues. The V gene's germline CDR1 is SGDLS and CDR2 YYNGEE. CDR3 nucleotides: TGTGCCAGCAGCCCATCCCCCAATGAGCAGTTCTTC. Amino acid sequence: CASSPSPNEQFF. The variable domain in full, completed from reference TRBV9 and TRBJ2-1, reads DSGVTQTPKHLITATGQRVTLRCSPRSGDLSVYWYQQSLDQGLQFLIQYYNGEERAKGNILERFSAQQFPDLHSELNLSSLELGDSALYFCASSPSPNEQFFGPGTRLTVL.

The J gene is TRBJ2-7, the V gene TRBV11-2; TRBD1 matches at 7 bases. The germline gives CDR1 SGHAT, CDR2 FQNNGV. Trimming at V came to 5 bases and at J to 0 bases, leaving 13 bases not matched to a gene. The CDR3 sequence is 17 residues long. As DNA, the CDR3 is TGTGCCAGCAGCACTCACCCTTGGGACAGACCCTCCTACGAGCAGTACTTC. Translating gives CASSTHPWDRPSYEQYF.

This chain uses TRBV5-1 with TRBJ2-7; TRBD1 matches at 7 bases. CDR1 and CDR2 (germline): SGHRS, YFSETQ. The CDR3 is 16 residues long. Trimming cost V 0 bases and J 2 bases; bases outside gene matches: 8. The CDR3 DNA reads TGCGCCAGCAGCTTGGAAATGGACAGGACTGCCTACGAGCAGTACTTC. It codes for CASSLEMDRTAYEQYF.

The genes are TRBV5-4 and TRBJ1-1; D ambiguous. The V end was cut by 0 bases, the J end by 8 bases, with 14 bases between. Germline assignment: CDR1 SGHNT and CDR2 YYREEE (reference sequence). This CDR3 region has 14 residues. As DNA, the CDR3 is TGTGCCAGCAGCTTGGACGGGAGTCATGGAGAAGCTTTCTTT. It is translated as CASSLDGSHGEAFF.

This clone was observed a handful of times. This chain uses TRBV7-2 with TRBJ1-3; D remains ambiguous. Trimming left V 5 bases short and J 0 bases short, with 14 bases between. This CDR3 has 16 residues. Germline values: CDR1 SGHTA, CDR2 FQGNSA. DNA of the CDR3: TGTGCCAGCAGCCCGACGACACCAACCTCTGGAAACACCATATATTTT. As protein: CASSPTTPTSGNTIYF.

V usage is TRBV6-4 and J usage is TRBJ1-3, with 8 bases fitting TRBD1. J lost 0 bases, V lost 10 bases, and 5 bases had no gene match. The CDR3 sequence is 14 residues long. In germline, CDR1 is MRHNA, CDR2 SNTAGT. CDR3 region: CATTGGGSGNTIYF. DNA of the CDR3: TGTGCCACCACAGGGGGTGGCTCTGGAAACACCATATATTTT.

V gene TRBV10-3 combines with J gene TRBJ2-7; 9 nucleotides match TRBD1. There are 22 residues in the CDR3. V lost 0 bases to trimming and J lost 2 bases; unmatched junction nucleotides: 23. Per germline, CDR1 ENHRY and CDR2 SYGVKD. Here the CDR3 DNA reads TGTGCCATCAGTGAGTCAAGACGGCGGGGACAGGGAGTGTTGAAGCCCACCTACGAGCAGTACTTC. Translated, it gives CAISESRRRGQGVLKPTYEQYF.

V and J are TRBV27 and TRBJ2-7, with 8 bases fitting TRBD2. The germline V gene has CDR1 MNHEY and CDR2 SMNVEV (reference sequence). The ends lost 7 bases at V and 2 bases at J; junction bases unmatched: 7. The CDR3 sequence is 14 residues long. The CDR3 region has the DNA TGTGCCAGCAAACCGGGGGGGCCCCCCTACGAGCAGTACTTC. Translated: CASKPGGPPYEQYF.

CDR3 sequence (DNA): TGCAGCGTTGAACTTCTAGACAGAACCAACCACAATGAGCAGTTCTTC. Residues: CSVELLDRTNHNEQFF. This sequence joins TRBV29-1 and TRBJ2-1; D may be TRBD1 (5 bases). The CDR3 is 16 residues long. Germline loops: CDR1 SQVTM, CDR2 ANQGSEA. V lost 2 bases and J lost 5, with 19 bases in between.

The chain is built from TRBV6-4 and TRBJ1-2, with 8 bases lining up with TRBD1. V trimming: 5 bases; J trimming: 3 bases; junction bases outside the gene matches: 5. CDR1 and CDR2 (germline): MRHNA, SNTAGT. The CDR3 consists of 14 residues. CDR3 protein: CASSPYRGDYGYTF. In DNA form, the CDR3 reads TGTGCCAGCAGTCCGTACAGGGGGGACTATGGCTACACCTTC.

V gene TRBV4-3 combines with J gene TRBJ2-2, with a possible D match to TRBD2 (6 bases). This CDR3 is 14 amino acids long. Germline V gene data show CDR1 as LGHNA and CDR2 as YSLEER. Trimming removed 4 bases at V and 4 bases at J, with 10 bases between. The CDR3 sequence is CASSLTSSTGELFF. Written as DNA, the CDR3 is TGCGCCAGCAGCCTGACTAGTTCCACCGGGGAGCTGTTTTTT.

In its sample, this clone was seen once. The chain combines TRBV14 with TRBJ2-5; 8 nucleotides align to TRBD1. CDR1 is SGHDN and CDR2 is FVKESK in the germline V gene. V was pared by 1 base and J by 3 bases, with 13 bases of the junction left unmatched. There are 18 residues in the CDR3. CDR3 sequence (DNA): TGTGCCAGCAGCCAAGGTGAACTGGTGACAGGGGTTGAAGAGACCCAGTACTTC. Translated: CASSQGELVTGVEETQYF.

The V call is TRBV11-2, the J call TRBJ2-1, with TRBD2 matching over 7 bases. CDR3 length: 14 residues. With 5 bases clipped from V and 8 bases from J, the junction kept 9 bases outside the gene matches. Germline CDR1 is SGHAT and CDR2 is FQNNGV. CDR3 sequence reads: CASSHIGRVHEQFF. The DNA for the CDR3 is TGTGCCAGCAGCCACATTGGGAGGGTGCATGAGCAGTTCTTC.

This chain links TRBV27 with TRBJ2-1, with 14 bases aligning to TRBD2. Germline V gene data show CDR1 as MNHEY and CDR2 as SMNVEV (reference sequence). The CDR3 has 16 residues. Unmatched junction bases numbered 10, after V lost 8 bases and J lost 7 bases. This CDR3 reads CASATWTSGRSNEQFF. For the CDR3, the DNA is TGTGCCAGCGCAACCTGGACTAGCGGGAGGTCTAATGAGCAGTTCTTC.

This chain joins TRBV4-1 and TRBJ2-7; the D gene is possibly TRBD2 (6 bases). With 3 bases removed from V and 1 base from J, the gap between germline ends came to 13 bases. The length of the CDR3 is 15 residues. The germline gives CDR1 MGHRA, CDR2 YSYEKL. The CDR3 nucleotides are TGCGCCAGCAGCCATCGGGCTAGCGAGTCCTACGAGCAGTACTTC. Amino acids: CASSHRASESYEQYF.

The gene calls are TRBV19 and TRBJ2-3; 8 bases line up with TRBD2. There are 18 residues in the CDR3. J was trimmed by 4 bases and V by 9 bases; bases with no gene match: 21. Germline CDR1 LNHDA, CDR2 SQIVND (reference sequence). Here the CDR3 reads CASAPIAGRYESSDTQYF. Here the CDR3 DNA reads TGTGCCAGCGCGCCCATAGCGGGGAGATACGAAAGTTCAGATACGCAGTATTTT.

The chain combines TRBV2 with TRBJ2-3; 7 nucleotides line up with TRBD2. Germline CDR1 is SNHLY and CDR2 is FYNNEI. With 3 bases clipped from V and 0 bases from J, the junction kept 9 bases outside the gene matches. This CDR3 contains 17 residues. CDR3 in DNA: TGTGCCAGCAGTGACTGGGACTACACGAGAAGCACAGATACGCAGTATTTT. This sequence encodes CASSDWDYTRSTDTQYF.

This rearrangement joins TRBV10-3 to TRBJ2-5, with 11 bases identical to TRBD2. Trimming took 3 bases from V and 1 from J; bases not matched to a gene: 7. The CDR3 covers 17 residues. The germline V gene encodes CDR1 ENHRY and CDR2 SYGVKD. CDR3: CAISERTTSGVQETQYF. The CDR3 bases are TGTGCCATCAGTGAACGAACGACTAGCGGGGTCCAAGAGACCCAGTACTTC.

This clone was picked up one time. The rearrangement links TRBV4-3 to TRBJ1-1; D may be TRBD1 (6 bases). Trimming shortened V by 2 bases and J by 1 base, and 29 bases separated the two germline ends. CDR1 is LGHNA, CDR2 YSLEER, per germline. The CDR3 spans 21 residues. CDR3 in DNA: TGCGCCAGCAGCCAAAGGGCCCCGCCAGGGGAGAGGGAAAAGTCGAACACTGAAGCTTTCTTT. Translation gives CASSQRAPPGEREKSNTEAFF.

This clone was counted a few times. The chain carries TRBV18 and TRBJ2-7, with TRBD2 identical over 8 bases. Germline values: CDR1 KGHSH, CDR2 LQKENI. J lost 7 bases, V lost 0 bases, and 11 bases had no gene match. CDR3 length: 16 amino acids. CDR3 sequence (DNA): TGTGCCAGCTCACCACCGGTAAAGCGGGAGTACCGAGAGCAGTACTTC. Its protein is CASSPPVKREYREQYF.

The chain's CDR3 is CASSFKTVMNTEAFF. Written as DNA, the CDR3 is TGTGCCAGCAGCTTCAAGACAGTCATGAACACTGAAGCTTTCTTT. V gene TRBV7-4 combines with J gene TRBJ1-1; tentatively, D is TRBD1 (5 bases). Germline V gives CDR1 SGHVT, CDR2 SQSDAQ. The CDR3 covers 15 residues. V was clipped by 3 bases and J by 0 bases, with 11 bases between them.

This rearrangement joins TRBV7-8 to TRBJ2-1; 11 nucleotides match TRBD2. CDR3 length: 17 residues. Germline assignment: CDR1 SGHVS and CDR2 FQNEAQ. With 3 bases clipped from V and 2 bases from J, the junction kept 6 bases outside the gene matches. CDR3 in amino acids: CASSFQTSGGTYNEQFF. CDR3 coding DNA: TGTGCCAGCAGCTTTCAAACTAGCGGGGGAACCTACAATGAGCAGTTCTTC.

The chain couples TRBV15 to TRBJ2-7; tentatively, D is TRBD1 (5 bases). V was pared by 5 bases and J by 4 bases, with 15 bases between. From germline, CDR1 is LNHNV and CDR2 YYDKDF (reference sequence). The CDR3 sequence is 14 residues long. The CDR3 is CATSHRQLTYEQYF. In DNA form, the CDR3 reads TGTGCCACCAGCCACAGGCAACTTACTTACGAGCAGTACTTC.

The CDR3 DNA reads TGTGCCAGCAGTTCAGGGGGCGTGAACACTGAAGCTTTCTTT. Its protein product is CASSSGGVNTEAFF. The V gene is TRBV28, the J gene TRBJ1-1; TRBD1 matches 8 bases. Germline CDR1 reads MDHEN; CDR2 reads SYDVKM. The J segment lost 0 bases and the V segment lost 4 bases, leaving 1 base of the junction unmatched. There are 14 residues in the CDR3.

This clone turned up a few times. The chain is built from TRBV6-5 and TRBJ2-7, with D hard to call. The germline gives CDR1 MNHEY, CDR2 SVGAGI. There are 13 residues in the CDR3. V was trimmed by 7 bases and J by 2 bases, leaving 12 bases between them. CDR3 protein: CASTGWAPYEQYF. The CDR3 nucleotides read TGTGCCAGCACCGGCTGGGCTCCCTACGAGCAGTACTTC.

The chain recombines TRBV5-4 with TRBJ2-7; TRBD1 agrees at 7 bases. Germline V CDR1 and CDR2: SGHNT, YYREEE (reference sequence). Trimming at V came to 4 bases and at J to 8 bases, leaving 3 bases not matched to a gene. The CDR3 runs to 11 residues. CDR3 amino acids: CASSDREKQYF. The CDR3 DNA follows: TGTGCCAGCAGCGACAGGGAAAAGCAGTACTTC.